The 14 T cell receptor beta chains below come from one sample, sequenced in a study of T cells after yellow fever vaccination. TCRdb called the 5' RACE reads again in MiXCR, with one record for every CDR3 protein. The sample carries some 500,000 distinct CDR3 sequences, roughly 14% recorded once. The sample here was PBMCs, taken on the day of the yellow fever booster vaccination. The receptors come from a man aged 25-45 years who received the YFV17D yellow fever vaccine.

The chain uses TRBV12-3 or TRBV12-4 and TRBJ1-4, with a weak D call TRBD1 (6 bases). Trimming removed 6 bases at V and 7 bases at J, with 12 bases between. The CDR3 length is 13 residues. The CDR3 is CASSWGTTEKLFF. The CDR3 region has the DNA TGTGCCAGCAGCTGGGGGACAACTGAAAAACTGTTTTTT.

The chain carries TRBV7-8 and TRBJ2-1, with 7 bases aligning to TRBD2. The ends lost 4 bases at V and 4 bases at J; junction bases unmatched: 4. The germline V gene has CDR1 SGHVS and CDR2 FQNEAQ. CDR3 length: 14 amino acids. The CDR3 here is CASSSRTRYNEQFF. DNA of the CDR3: TGTGCCAGCAGCTCCAGGACTAGATACAATGAGCAGTTCTTC. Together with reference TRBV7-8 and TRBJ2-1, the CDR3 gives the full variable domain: GAGVSQSPRYKVAKRGQDVALRCDPISGHVSLFWYQQALGQGPEFLTYFQNEAQLDKSGLPSDRFFAERPEGSVSTLKIQRTQQEDSAVYLCASSSRTRYNEQFFGPGTRLTVL.

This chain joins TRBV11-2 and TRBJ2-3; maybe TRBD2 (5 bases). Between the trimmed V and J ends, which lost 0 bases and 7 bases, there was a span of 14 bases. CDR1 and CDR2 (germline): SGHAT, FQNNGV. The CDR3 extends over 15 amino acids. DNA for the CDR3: TGTGCCAGCAGCTTAGAACGGGTCGGAGGAAATACGCAGTATTTT. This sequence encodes CASSLERVGGNTQYF. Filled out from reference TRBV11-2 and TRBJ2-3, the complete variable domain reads EAGVAQSPRYKIIEKRQSVAFWCNPISGHATLYWYQQILGQGPKLLIQFQNNGVVDDSQLPKDRFSAERLKGVDSTLKIQPAKLEDSAVYLCASSLERVGGNTQYFGPGTRLTVL.

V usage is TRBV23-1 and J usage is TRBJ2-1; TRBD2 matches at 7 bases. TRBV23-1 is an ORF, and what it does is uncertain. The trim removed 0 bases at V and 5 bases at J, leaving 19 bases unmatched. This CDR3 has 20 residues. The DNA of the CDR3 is TGCGCCAGCAGTCAATCGGCGCAGGCCTTAGGGACTACCTCGGACAATGAGCAGTTCTTC. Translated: CASSQSAQALGTTSDNEQFF.

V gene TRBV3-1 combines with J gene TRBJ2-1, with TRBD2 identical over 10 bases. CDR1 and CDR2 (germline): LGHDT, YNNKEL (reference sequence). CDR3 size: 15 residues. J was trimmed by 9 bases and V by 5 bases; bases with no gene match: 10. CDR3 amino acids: CASSGPGLASGEQFF. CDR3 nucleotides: TGTGCCAGCAGCGGACCGGGACTAGCGAGTGGTGAGCAGTTCTTC.

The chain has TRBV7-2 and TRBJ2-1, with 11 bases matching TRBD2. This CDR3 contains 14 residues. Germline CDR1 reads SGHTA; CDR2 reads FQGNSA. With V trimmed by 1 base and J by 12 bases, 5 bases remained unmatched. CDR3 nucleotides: TGTGCCAGCAGCTTAGAAACTAGCGGGAGATGGCAGTTCTTC. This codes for CASSLETSGRWQFF.

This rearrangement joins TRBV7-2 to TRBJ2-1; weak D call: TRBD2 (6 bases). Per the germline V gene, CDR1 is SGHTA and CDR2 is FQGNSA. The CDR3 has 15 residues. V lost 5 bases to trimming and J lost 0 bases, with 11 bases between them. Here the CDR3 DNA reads TGTGCCAGCAGCGTAATCGGGAGCTCCTACAATGAGCAGTTCTTC. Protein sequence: CASSVIGSSYNEQFF. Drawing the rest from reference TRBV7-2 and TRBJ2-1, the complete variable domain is GAGVSQSPSNKVTEKGKDVELRCDPISGHTALYWYRQSLGQGLEFLIYFQGNSAPDKSGLPSDRFSAERTGGSVSTLTIQRTQQEDSAVYLCASSVIGSSYNEQFFGPGTRLTVL.

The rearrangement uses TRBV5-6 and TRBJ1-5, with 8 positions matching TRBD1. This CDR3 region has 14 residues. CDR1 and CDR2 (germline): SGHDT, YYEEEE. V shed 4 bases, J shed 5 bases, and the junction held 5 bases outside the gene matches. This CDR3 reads CASSRTGSHQPQHF. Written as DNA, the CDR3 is TGTGCCAGCAGCCGGACAGGGTCTCATCAGCCCCAGCATTTT. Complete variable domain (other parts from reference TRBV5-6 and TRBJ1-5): DAGVTQSPTHLIKTRGQQVTLRCSPKSGHDTVSWYQQALGQGPQFIFQYYEEEERQRGNFPDRFSGHQFPNYSSELNVNALLLGDSALYLCASSRTGSHQPQHFGDGTRLSIL.

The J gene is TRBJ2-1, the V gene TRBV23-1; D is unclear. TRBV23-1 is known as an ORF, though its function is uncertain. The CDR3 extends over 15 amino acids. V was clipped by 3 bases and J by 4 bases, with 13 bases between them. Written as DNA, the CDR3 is TGCGCCAGCAGTCATTCTCCCCGTCGGTACAATGAGCAGTTCTTC. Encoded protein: CASSHSPRRYNEQFF.

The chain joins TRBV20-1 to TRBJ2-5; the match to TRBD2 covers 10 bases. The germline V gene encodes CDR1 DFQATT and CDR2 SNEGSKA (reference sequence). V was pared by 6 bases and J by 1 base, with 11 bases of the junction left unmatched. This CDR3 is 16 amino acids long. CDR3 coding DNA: TGCAGTGCCCCAGCTCGGACTAGCGGAACCCAAGAGACCCAGTACTTC. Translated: CSAPARTSGTQETQYF.

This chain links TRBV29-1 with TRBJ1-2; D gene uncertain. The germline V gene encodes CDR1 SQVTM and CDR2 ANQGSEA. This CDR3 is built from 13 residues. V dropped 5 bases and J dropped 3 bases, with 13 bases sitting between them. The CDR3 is CSVSTLGDYGYTF. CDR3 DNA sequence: TGCAGCGTTTCCACACTGGGTGACTATGGCTACACCTTC.

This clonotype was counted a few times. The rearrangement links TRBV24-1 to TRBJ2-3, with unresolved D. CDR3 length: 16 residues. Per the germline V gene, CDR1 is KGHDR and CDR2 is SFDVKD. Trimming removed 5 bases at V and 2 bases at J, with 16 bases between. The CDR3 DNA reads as TGTGCCACCAGTGGTTGGTGGACCACCTCCACAGATACGCAGTATTTT. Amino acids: CATSGWWTTSTDTQYF.

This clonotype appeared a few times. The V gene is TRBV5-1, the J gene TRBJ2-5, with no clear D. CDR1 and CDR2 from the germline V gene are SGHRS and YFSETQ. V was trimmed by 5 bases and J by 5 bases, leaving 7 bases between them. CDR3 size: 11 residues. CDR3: CASRNLETQYF. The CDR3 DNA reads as TGCGCCAGCAGAAATTTGGAGACCCAGTACTTC.

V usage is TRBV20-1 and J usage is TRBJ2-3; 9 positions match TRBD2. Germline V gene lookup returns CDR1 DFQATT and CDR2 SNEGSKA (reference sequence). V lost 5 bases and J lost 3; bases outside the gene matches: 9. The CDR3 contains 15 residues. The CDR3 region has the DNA TGCAGTGCTGCCCGCATGCGGGGGGGAACAGATACGCAGTATTTT. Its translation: CSAARMRGGTDTQYF.